These 3 T cell receptor beta chains were sequenced from one sample in a study of CD4 T cells in relation to SARS-CoV-2 and coronaviruses. These receptors lack a known antigen. Profiling relied on immunoSEQ multiplex PCR, and the TCRdb table lists in-frame clones only, not all of them. The table shows about 47,000 clones, with around 79% occurring only once. Material for sequencing was naive CD4+ T cells from PBMCs, cultured in vitro. The subset here: naive CD4+ T cells isolated by negative enrichment. The receptor source for this set is an adult with COVID-19.

The genes are TRBV27 and TRBJ1-2; D is perhaps TRBD1 (6 bases). Germline values: CDR1 MNHEY, CDR2 SMNVEV (reference sequence). The CDR3 totals 14 residues. Deletions cut 5 bases from V and 5 bases from J, with 15 bases between. DNA of the CDR3: TGTGCCAGCAGTAGAACAGGGTTGACTTATGGCTACACCTTC. Translating gives CASSRTGLTYGYTF.

This clone rates as medium-sized. The chain recombines TRBV6-5 with TRBJ1-2; a weak D match, TRBD1 (5 bases). The CDR3 is made up of 14 amino acids. V was trimmed by 1 base and J by 3 bases, leaving 9 bases between them. Germline V gene lookup returns CDR1 MNHEY and CDR2 SVGAGI. The CDR3 protein is CASSYLGVHYGYTF. For the CDR3, the DNA is TGTGCCAGCAGTTACTTAGGGGTGCACTATGGCTACACCTTC.

The chain links TRBV18 to TRBJ1-5, with 9 bases that match TRBD1. The V segment lost 6 bases and the J segment 1 base; nucleotides outside the gene matches: 7. The CDR3 runs 16 residues. The germline V gene encodes CDR1 KGHSH and CDR2 LQKENI. The CDR3 nucleotides are TGTGCCAGCTCCCTTACAGGGGGCAAAAGCAATCAGCCCCAGCATTTT. Translated: CASSLTGGKSNQPQHF.